The clone carrying this TCR beta chain was recorded a few times. Unmatched junction bases numbered 7, after V lost 1 base and J lost 0 bases. The CDR3 covers 17 residues. Per the germline V gene, CDR1 is SGHAT and CDR2 is FQNNGV. The source of the sample is a study of blood T cells in healthy people across ages. It was with a sample-barcoded 5' primer and a J-beta primer mix that a second PCR of roughly 7 to 12 cycles was run. TCRdb reprocessed the 5' RACE reads with MiXCR, giving one entry per CDR3 protein. The repertoire includes around 850,000 distinct CDR3 sequences, 36% of them detected once, and 10% to 15% sits in the top ten.

The receptor was isolated from a man in his late teens or twenties in good health. Sequenced input: blood. The chain combines TRBV11-2 with TRBJ1-1; TRBD1 agrees at 8 bases. The CDR3 region is CASSLVLQGAMNTEAFF. The DNA of the CDR3 is TGTGCCAGCAGCTTAGTTCTTCAGGGGGCTATGAACACTGAAGCTTTCTTT.